The rows below give T cell receptor beta chains drawn from one sample of a study of blood T cells in healthy people across ages. Each CDR3 protein gets one entry after TCRdb re-called the 5' RACE reads with MiXCR. The repertoire holds under 800,000 distinct CDR3 sequences, with under 25% as singletons. The sequencing sample was made of blood. The receptors come from a man in his sixties or seventies in good health. CDR3s include the opening cysteine and the closing phenylalanine or tryptophan. D genes are given only for firm matches. Rows may omit the clone size; those that give it use once, few, many or a size class.

v_call,clone_size,d_call,j_call,cdr3_aa,cdr3_nt
TRBV5-1,few,.,TRBJ2-7,CASSTGRLEQYF,TGCGCCAGCAGCACGGGACGGCTCGAGCAGTACTTC
TRBV24-1,few,.,TRBJ2-5,CATSDRRQQETQYF,TGTGCCACCAGTGACCGGAGACAGCAAGAGACCCAGTACTTC
TRBV12-3/TRBV12-4,few,.,TRBJ1-1,CASTGDWTEAFF,TGTGCCAGCACCGGGGATTGGACTGAAGCTTTCTTT
TRBV10-3,.,.,TRBJ2-2,CATQGLVGAGELFF,TGTGCCACCCAAGGGCTAGTCGGCGCCGGGGAGCTGTTTTTT
TRBV6-5,.,TRBD2,TRBJ2-3,CASSFGTSGRASTDTQYF,TGTGCCAGCAGTTTCGGGACTAGCGGGCGTGCTAGCACAGATACGCAGTATTTT
TRBV24-1,many,.,TRBJ2-1,CATSGGRDIKPDEQFF,TGTGCCACCAGTGGCGGACGAGACATCAAACCCGATGAGCAGTTCTTC
TRBV5-1,.,.,TRBJ2-7,CASSLNGRTYEQYF,TGCGCCAGCAGCTTGAACGGCAGAACCTACGAGCAGTACTTC
TRBV6-1,few,TRBD2,TRBJ2-1,CASSELSGRALNEQFF,TGTGCCAGCAGTGAACTTAGCGGGAGGGCCTTAAATGAGCAGTTCTTC
TRBV5-1,many,TRBD2,TRBJ2-4,CASSPQAGGPAKNIQYF,TGCGCCAGCAGCCCCCAAGCGGGAGGGCCGGCCAAAAACATTCAGTACTTC
TRBV6-5,many,.,TRBJ2-3,CASSFGLASTDTQYF,TGTGCCAGCAGTTTCGGGCTAGCAAGCACAGATACGCAGTATTTT
TRBV29-1,.,TRBD2,TRBJ2-5,CVSGRMGETQYF,TGCGTCAGCGGGAGGATGGGAGAGACCCAGTACTTC
TRBV2,.,TRBD1,TRBJ2-1,CASSLDRGNNEQFF,TGTGCCAGCAGCCTGGACAGGGGAAACAATGAGCAGTTCTTC
TRBV5-1,once,.,TRBJ1-2,CASSLEGGVGYGYTF,TGCGCCAGCAGCTTGGAAGGAGGAGTCGGATATGGCTACACCTTC
TRBV28,.,.,TRBJ2-7,CASRALDRQYF,TGTGCCAGCAGAGCTCTGGACAGGCAGTACTTC
TRBV10-3,few,.,TRBJ2-2,CAISDSLTQTGELFF,TGTGCCATCAGTGATTCCTTAACACAAACCGGGGAGCTGTTTTTT
TRBV28,.,.,TRBJ2-7,CASSLRTSEQYF,TGTGCCAGCAGTTTAAGGACCAGCGAGCAGTACTTC
TRBV5-1,.,.,TRBJ2-1,CASRPDGVGEQFF,TGCGCCAGCAGACCGGACGGAGTAGGTGAGCAGTTCTTC
TRBV2,.,.,TRBJ2-3,CASSESGRGSTDTQYF,TGTGCCAGCAGTGAATCGGGGCGGGGTAGCACAGATACGCAGTATTTT
TRBV20-1,.,.,TRBJ2-6,CSARAASGANVLTF,TGCAGTGCTAGAGCAGCCTCTGGGGCCAACGTCCTGACTTTC
TRBV4-1,.,.,TRBJ2-7,CASSQAPTIAYEQYF,TGCGCCAGCAGCCAAGCCCCCACCATAGCCTACGAGCAGTACTTC
TRBV20-1,few,.,TRBJ1-3,CSARPAGRGITSSGNTIYF,TGCAGTGCTAGGCCCGCCGGCCGAGGTATAACTAGCTCTGGAAACACCATATATTTT
TRBV7-9,few,.,TRBJ2-5,CASSPWEETQYF,TGTGCCAGCAGTCCCTGGGAGGAGACCCAGTACTTC
TRBV28,.,TRBD1,TRBJ2-4,CASRGDRVDF,TGTGCCAGCAGAGGGGACAGGGTGGACTTC
TRBV20-1,.,TRBD1,TRBJ2-7,CSARARTGMGEQYF,TGCAGTGCTAGAGCCCGGACAGGGATGGGCGAGCAGTACTTC
TRBV7-2,.,TRBD2,TRBJ2-1,CASSTLAVGAYNEQFF,TGTGCCAGCAGCACACTAGCGGTTGGGGCCTACAATGAGCAGTTCTTC
TRBV5-5,few,TRBD1,TRBJ1-3,CASSGQDRASGNTIYF,TGTGCCAGCAGCGGACAGGACAGGGCCTCTGGAAACACCATATATTTT
TRBV28,.,.,TRBJ1-1,CASSSRGELTNTEAFF,TGTGCCAGCAGTTCCAGGGGCGAATTGACGAACACTGAAGCTTTCTTT
TRBV20-1,.,TRBD1,TRBJ2-3,CSAVRQGATDTQYF,TGCAGTGCTGTGAGACAGGGGGCGACAGATACGCAGTATTTT
TRBV7-9,.,TRBD1,TRBJ2-5,CASSIPGQDGTQYF,TGTGCCAGCAGCATTCCCGGACAGGACGGGACCCAGTACTTC
TRBV4-1,few,TRBD2,TRBJ2-5,CASSQGLAGWYQETQYF,TGCGCCAGCAGCCAAGGACTAGCGGGATGGTACCAAGAGACCCAGTACTTC
TRBV9,few,.,TRBJ2-1,CASSVTPSVDEQFF,TGTGCCAGCAGCGTAACCCCCAGCGTCGATGAGCAGTTCTTC
TRBV29-1,.,.,TRBJ2-7,CSVGLPQTYEQYF,TGCAGCGTCGGTTTACCCCAGACCTACGAGCAGTACTTC
TRBV6-2/TRBV6-3,many,TRBD1,TRBJ2-1,CASSTGTGDFNEQFF,TGTGCCAGCAGTACCGGGACAGGGGATTTCAATGAGCAGTTCTTC
TRBV6-1,few,.,TRBJ2-5,CASSVRVWETQYF,TGTGCCAGCAGTGTCCGGGTTTGGGAGACCCAGTACTTC
TRBV5-1,few,TRBD2,TRBJ2-3,CASSQGLAGGPSDTQYF,TGCGCCAGCAGCCAAGGACTAGCGGGAGGGCCCTCAGATACGCAGTATTTT
TRBV5-1,.,.,TRBJ2-4,CASSLRATGKNIQYF,TGCGCCAGCAGCTTGCGGGCCACTGGCAAAAACATTCAGTACTTC
TRBV24-1,.,.,TRBJ2-5,CATSDSSLRGGGETQYF,TGTGCCACCAGTGATTCGTCACTAAGGGGAGGAGGGGAGACCCAGTACTTC
TRBV5-1,.,TRBD1,TRBJ2-3,CASSLVGTGLSTDTQYF,TGCGCCAGCAGCTTGGTGGGGACAGGGCTTAGCACAGATACGCAGTATTTT
TRBV18,.,.,TRBJ2-1,CASSPATDNEQFF,TGTGCCAGCTCACCGGCTACCGACAATGAGCAGTTCTTC
TRBV6-1,.,.,TRBJ1-5,CASDGVGHPQPQHF,TGTGCCAGCGATGGGGTCGGACACCCTCAGCCCCAGCATTTT
TRBV7-2,few,.,TRBJ1-5,CASSLEFIQPQHF,TGTGCCAGCAGCTTAGAGTTCATTCAGCCCCAGCATTTT
TRBV29-1,few,TRBD2,TRBJ2-1,CSVEESGGGNEQFF,TGCAGCGTTGAAGAGTCGGGAGGCGGCAATGAGCAGTTCTTC
TRBV12-3/TRBV12-4,.,.,TRBJ2-3,CASSLVPINRDASTDTQYF,TGTGCCAGCAGTTTAGTCCCCATAAACAGGGACGCTAGCACAGATACGCAGTATTTT
TRBV20-1,.,TRBD2,TRBJ2-5,CSAHPRLASQETQYF,TGCAGTGCGCACCCTCGACTAGCGTCGCAAGAGACCCAGTACTTC
TRBV29-1,.,TRBD1,TRBJ1-1,CSVKRAGGATEAFF,TGCAGCGTGAAAAGGGCAGGGGGCGCGACTGAAGCTTTCTTT
TRBV29-1,many,.,TRBJ2-5,CSVGAGETQYF,TGCAGCGTTGGTGCTGGAGAGACCCAGTACTTC
TRBV12-3/TRBV12-4,.,.,TRBJ2-1,CAGNPVGNEQFF,TGTGCCGGCAACCCTGTGGGGAATGAGCAGTTCTTC
TRBV20-1,.,TRBD1,TRBJ1-1,CSAFGQANTEAFF,TGCAGTGCTTTTGGACAGGCGAACACTGAAGCTTTCTTT
TRBV19,few,TRBD1,TRBJ2-5,CASSDRGKETQYF,TGTGCCAGTAGCGACAGGGGGAAAGAGACCCAGTACTTC
TRBV4-1,few,.,TRBJ2-2,CASSQGQGGTGELFF,TGCGCCAGCAGCCAAGGGCAGGGGGGCACCGGGGAGCTGTTTTTT
TRBV29-1,.,TRBD1,TRBJ2-7,CSLDPGSLDRGYREQYF,TGCAGCTTGGACCCTGGGTCCCTGGACAGGGGGTACCGCGAGCAGTACTTC
TRBV2,few,TRBD2,TRBJ2-2,CASSELSGGTGELFF,TGTGCCAGCAGTGAACTTAGCGGGGGGACCGGGGAGCTGTTTTTT
TRBV28,few,TRBD2,TRBJ2-5,CASSLDTGLGGGTQYF,TGTGCCAGCAGTTTAGACACGGGACTAGGTGGCGGGACCCAGTACTTC
TRBV2,few,.,TRBJ2-7,CASDRDGGGYEQYF,TGTGCCAGTGACAGGGACGGCGGGGGCTACGAGCAGTACTTC